This T cell receptor (beta chain) was documented in a study of cytomegalovirus exposure and HLA in healthy donors. Study-level results: In a later analysis, CMV-associated beta chains were mostly HLA-associated, it appeared. An ancestry cluster, one associated with Asian ancestry, reportedly showed fewer N-insertions than the roughly 610-donor mean in a later analysis. Some segments of the V type, notably TRBV6-2 and TRBV6-3, were excluded as indistinguishable.

13 Jbeta primers and 60 Vbeta primers were used for the PCR. Sequenced by immunoSEQ multiplex PCR; TCRdb stores in-frame clones only, minus some. The top ten hold approximately 2.9% of the sample, which has about 120,000 clones, approximately 17% seen once. A word on this clone: Its antigen remains unknown.

The CDR3 totals 13 residues. V gave up 2 bases and J gave up 1 base, with 6 bases separating them. In germline, CDR1 is SGHDT, CDR2 YYEEEE. The TCR originated in a female donor in good health and CMV-seropositive. The rearrangement links TRBV5-6 to TRBJ2-5; D is unresolved. What was sequenced was PBMCs. The chain's CDR3 is CASSFGSQETQYF. For the CDR3, the DNA is TGTGCCAGCAGCTTTGGCAGCCAAGAGACCCAGTACTTC.